What follows is one T cell receptor beta chain and its context. The limits of the CDR3 on the DNA are not certain, so only TCRdb's listed CDR3 is given. Other DNA sequences of this sample code for an identical CDR3. The authors' processing: Amplification of reference gene primers provided the estimated nucleated cell counts. The data were produced by immunoSEQ multiplex PCR, yet TCRdb's version contains in-frame clones alone and is incomplete. The D gene and trimming were derived from the DNA, and the V and J assignments and clone size from that table. The sample has tens of thousands of clones, nearly 95% seen once. The CDR3 has 17 amino acids, counting both end residues. The germline gives CDR1 SGDLS, CDR2 YYNGEE. The data were taken from a study of blood T cell repertoires in COVID-19. Turning to the study itself: The United States, Italy and Spain provided the acute and convalescent COVID-19 samples. PBMCs, B-cell-depleted T cells, or T cells provided the cDNA or gDNA that made up the material.

This chain uses TRBV9 with TRBJ1-2. This TCR came from a human donor in a cohort sampled during active COVID-19. Sequences were obtained from peripheral blood. CDR3 amino acids: CASSVEVGLGSGYGYTF.